These 27 T cell receptor beta chains came from one sample sequenced in a study of control samples from healthy donors and cancer patients. The data were produced by immunoSEQ multiplex PCR, yet TCRdb's version contains in-frame clones alone and is incomplete. The sample carries 150,000 or so clones, 85% to 95% recorded once. The sequencing input was blood. The receptor source for this set is a man in his forties in good health.

The CDR3 loop reads CASSQAPSYEQYF. The CDR3 nucleotides are TGTGCCAGCAGCCAAGCTCCGTCTTACGAGCAGTACTTC. The chain carries TRBV3-1 (or the pseudogene TRBV3-2) and TRBJ2-7; no clear D. V was clipped by 1 base and J by 4 bases, with 8 bases between them. Germline lookup yields CDR1 LGHDT and CDR2 YNNKEL (reference sequence). The CDR3 is 13 residues long.

CDR3 amino acids: CSVEGGWAMNTEAFF. CDR3 bases: TGCAGCGTTGAAGGGGGGTGGGCCATGAACACTGAAGCTTTCTTT. The chain combines TRBV29-1 with TRBJ1-1, with D perhaps matching TRBD1 (5 bases). This CDR3 region has 15 residues. Trimming removed 1 base at V and 0 bases at J, with 12 bases between. The germline V gene has CDR1 SQVTM and CDR2 ANQGSEA. The entire variable domain, with the rest obtained from reference TRBV29-1 and TRBJ1-1, is as follows: SAVISQKPSRDICQRGTSLTIQCQVDSQVTMMFWYRQQPGQSLTLIATANQGSEATYESGFVIDKFPISRPNLTFSTLTVSNMSPEDSSIYLCSVEGGWAMNTEAFFGQGTRLTVV.

The chain joins TRBV5-3 to TRBJ1-5, with a tentative D call TRBD1 (6 bases). TRBV5-3 is designated an ORF whose function remains uncertain. The V end lost 2 bases, the J end lost 4 bases, and 16 bases lay between the germline ends. The CDR3 contains 16 residues. The CDR3 reads CARSFDSWTANQPQHF. The CDR3 DNA follows: TGTGCCAGAAGCTTTGACAGCTGGACAGCGAATCAGCCCCAGCATTTT.

The chain has TRBV5-1 and TRBJ1-2, with 10 nucleotides matching TRBD1. The V gene's germline CDR1 is SGHRS and CDR2 YFSETQ. With V trimmed by 4 bases and J by 8 bases, 5 bases remained unmatched. The CDR3 has 13 residues. CDR3 amino acids: CASSVGTGAGYTF. The CDR3 DNA follows: TGCGCCAGCAGCGTCGGGACAGGGGCGGGCTACACCTTC.

This chain links TRBV7-9 with TRBJ1-1, with TRBD1 as a possible D gene (5 bases). V dropped 4 bases and J dropped 3 bases, with 9 bases sitting between them. Germline V lookup: CDR1 SEHNR, CDR2 FQNEAQ (reference sequence). The CDR3 loop spans 13 amino acids. CDR3: CASSYPGDTEAFF. CDR3 in DNA: TGTGCCAGCAGCTACCCGGGGGACACTGAAGCTTTCTTT. Filled out from reference TRBV7-9 and TRBJ1-1, the complete variable domain reads DTGVSQNPRHKITKRGQNVTFRCDPISEHNRLYWYRQTLGQGPEFLTYFQNEAQLEKSRLLSDRFSAERPKGSFSTLEIQRTEQGDSAMYLCASSYPGDTEAFFGQGTRLTVV.

The chain carries TRBV2 and TRBJ1-5; the D gene is possibly TRBD1 (6 bases). The CDR3 loop spans 16 amino acids. V was trimmed by 8 bases and J by 5 bases, leaving 22 bases between them. The germline V gene has CDR1 SNHLY and CDR2 FYNNEI. The CDR3 nucleotides read TGTGCCAGCTCTCTCGGGGGGCAGTGGGTCCATCAGCCCCAGCATTTT. Amino acid sequence: CASSLGGQWVHQPQHF.

The chain carries TRBV27 and TRBJ1-1; D is possibly TRBD1 (6 bases). Germline values: CDR1 MNHEY, CDR2 SMNVEV (reference sequence). The V end was cut by 4 bases, the J end by 8 bases, with 17 bases between. The CDR3 totals 14 residues. The CDR3 region is CASSSLGGGLEAFF. In DNA, the CDR3 is TGTGCCAGCAGTTCACTGGGAGGGGGGTTGGAAGCTTTCTTT.

The rearrangement uses TRBV9 and TRBJ1-6; 8 bases are shared with TRBD1. Germline CDR1 reads SGDLS; CDR2 reads YYNGEE. CDR3 length equals 15 residues. Unmatched junction bases numbered 9, after V lost 4 bases and J lost 9 bases. The CDR3 DNA reads TGTGCCAGCAGCCTCCGACAGGGGATGACTTCACCCCTCCACTTT. Translating gives CASSLRQGMTSPLHF.

The chain joins TRBV18 to TRBJ1-1, with 10 bases fitting TRBD1. J lost 0 bases, V lost 1 base, and 8 bases had no gene match. The CDR3 spans 18 residues. The V gene's germline CDR1 is KGHSH and CDR2 LQKENI. The CDR3 region is CASSPLVTGGPLNTEAFF. The CDR3 nucleotides are TGTGCCAGCTCACCACTGGTGACAGGGGGCCCTTTGAACACTGAAGCTTTCTTT.

The chain employs TRBV2 and TRBJ2-7; TRBD2 is a possible D gene (6 bases). Germline-derived CDR1 and CDR2 are SNHLY and FYNNEI. Trimming shortened V by 11 bases and J by 7 bases, and 18 bases separated the two germline ends. This CDR3 is 12 amino acids long. The CDR3 bases are TGTGCCGGCGCGGGACGGGAAAGGGAGCAGTACTTC. Protein sequence: CAGAGREREQYF.

In DNA form, the CDR3 reads TGTGCCAGCAGCTTAGAGGGCGGTGGGGGGCCAGATACGCAGTATTTT. It is translated as CASSLEGGGGPDTQYF. The chain has TRBV7-9 and TRBJ2-3; D assignment may be TRBD1 or TRBD2 (6 bases each). This CDR3 has 16 amino acids. Germline loops: CDR1 SEHNR, CDR2 FQNEAQ (reference sequence). The germline V and J ends were trimmed by 1 base and 4 bases, with 15 bases remaining between them.

The chain couples TRBV5-1 to TRBJ2-7, with D tentatively TRBD1 or TRBD2 (5 bases each). The length of the CDR3 is 14 residues. With 3 bases removed from V and 0 bases from J, the gap between germline ends came to 10 bases. Per germline, CDR1 SGHRS and CDR2 YFSETQ. The CDR3 nucleotides are TGCGCCAGCAGCTCCCGGGACGGCTCCTACGAGCAGTACTTC. Its translation: CASSSRDGSYEQYF.

This clone was seen more than once but under ten times. J is TRBJ2-7 and V is TRBV6-1, with 10 bases lining up with TRBD2. Germline values: CDR1 MNHNS, CDR2 SASEGT. Unmatched junction bases numbered 6, after V lost 2 bases and J lost 2 bases. The CDR3 extends over 16 amino acids. The CDR3 here is CASSEIAGGPPYEQYF. The CDR3 DNA is TGTGCCAGCAGTGAAATAGCGGGGGGTCCTCCCTACGAGCAGTACTTC.

The genes are TRBV27 and TRBJ2-1; D ambiguous. V dropped 4 bases and J dropped 0 bases, with 13 bases sitting between them. The germline CDR1 and CDR2 sequences are MNHEY and SMNVEV (reference sequence). CDR3 length: 16 amino acids. The CDR3 DNA reads TGTGCCAGCAGTTCAAGTGTAGGGCGCTCCTACAATGAGCAGTTCTTC. This encodes CASSSSVGRSYNEQFF.

The rearrangement joins TRBV5-1 to TRBJ1-2; the D is unclear. V was trimmed by 0 bases and J by 7 bases, leaving 13 bases between them. The CDR3 loop spans 14 amino acids. From germline, CDR1 is SGHRS and CDR2 YFSETQ. The CDR3 loop is CASSLGETWSGYTF. Here the CDR3 DNA reads TGCGCCAGCAGCTTGGGAGAGACGTGGTCTGGCTACACCTTC.

The genes are TRBV6-5 and TRBJ1-6; no definite D call. The V gene's germline CDR1 is MNHEY and CDR2 SVGAGI. The CDR3 length is 14 residues. V was cut by 0 bases and J by 7 bases, with 7 bases left in between. In DNA form, the CDR3 reads TGTGCCAGCAGTTACTCAGGGCGGAATTCACCCCTCCACTTT. It encodes CASSYSGRNSPLHF.

This chain connects TRBV9 to TRBJ1-5; D call uncertain. This CDR3 has 14 residues. Germline CDR1 and CDR2: SGDLS and YYNGEE. V lost 0 bases and J 5 bases, leaving 9 bases between the germline ends. CDR3 nucleotide sequence: TGTGCCAGCAGCGTAGGGCCTGCGGATCAGCCCCAGCATTTT. Translation gives CASSVGPADQPQHF. Using reference TRBV9 and TRBJ1-5 for the parts outside the CDR3, the full variable domain is DSGVTQTPKHLITATGQRVTLRCSPRSGDLSVYWYQQSLDQGLQFLIQYYNGEERAKGNILERFSAQQFPDLHSELNLSSLELGDSALYFCASSVGPADQPQHFGDGTRLSIL.

The gene calls are TRBV6-5 and TRBJ1-2, with a possible D match to TRBD1 (6 bases). The germline V gene has CDR1 MNHEY and CDR2 SVGAGI. Trimming left V 6 bases short and J 8 bases short, with 16 bases between. This CDR3 has 13 amino acids. For the CDR3, the DNA is TGTGCCAGCAGAAACCCCACAGGGACGGGCTACACCTTC. Translating it yields CASRNPTGTGYTF.

This chain uses TRBV18 with TRBJ1-2; 9 nucleotides align to TRBD1. J was trimmed by 4 bases and V by 3 bases; bases with no gene match: 3. The germline V gene encodes CDR1 KGHSH and CDR2 LQKENI. The CDR3 consists of 14 residues. The CDR3 DNA reads as TGTGCCAGCTCACCGGGACAGGGATCCTATGGCTACACCTTC. Encoded protein: CASSPGQGSYGYTF.

This chain links TRBV9 with TRBJ1-4; possibly TRBD1 for D (5 bases). The CDR3 runs to 14 residues. V lost 0 bases to trimming and J lost 7 bases, with 10 bases between them. Germline V gives CDR1 SGDLS, CDR2 YYNGEE. As DNA, the CDR3 is TGTGCCAGCAGCGTAGGCGGCCAGGGTGAAAAACTGTTTTTT. This sequence encodes CASSVGGQGEKLFF. Together with reference TRBV9 and TRBJ1-4, the CDR3 gives the full variable domain: DSGVTQTPKHLITATGQRVTLRCSPRSGDLSVYWYQQSLDQGLQFLIQYYNGEERAKGNILERFSAQQFPDLHSELNLSSLELGDSALYFCASSVGGQGEKLFFGSGTQLSVL.

CDR3 sequence: CASSLGTSVNEQYF. CDR3 nucleotide sequence: TGTGCCAGCAGTTTAGGGACTAGCGTAAATGAGCAGTACTTC. The gene calls are TRBV6-5 and TRBJ2-7; 10 nucleotides agree with TRBD2. Looked up from germline, CDR1 is MNHEY and CDR2 is SVGAGI. V lost 4 bases, J lost 7 bases, and 7 bases stayed unmatched. This CDR3 is 14 amino acids long.

The J gene is TRBJ2-7, the V gene TRBV7-9; D remains ambiguous. This CDR3 comprises 14 residues. Per germline, CDR1 SEHNR and CDR2 FQNEAQ (reference sequence). V lost 2 bases, J lost 2 bases, and 10 bases lay in between. CDR3 in amino acids: CASSLSVGTYEQYF. CDR3 nucleotides: TGTGCCAGCAGCTTATCAGTCGGAACCTACGAGCAGTACTTC.

This clone has a single count. The rearrangement joins TRBV5-1 to TRBJ1-2, with a weak D call TRBD1 (5 bases). The CDR3 consists of 15 residues. The V end lost 4 bases, the J end lost 4 bases, and 17 bases lay between the germline ends. Germline assignment: CDR1 SGHRS and CDR2 YFSETQ. CDR3 DNA sequence: TGCGCCAGCAGCGGCGCATCCCGTGGGGGCTATGGCTACACCTTC. Translating gives CASSGASRGGYGYTF.

The chain joins TRBV27 to TRBJ1-1; TRBD1 is a possible D gene (5 bases). Trimming cost V 5 bases and J 1 base, with 14 bases left between them. The germline V gene has CDR1 MNHEY and CDR2 SMNVEV (reference sequence). The CDR3 extends over 15 amino acids. As DNA, the CDR3 is TGTGCCAGCAGTACCTGGACACCTACGAACACTGAAGCTTTCTTT. Encoded protein: CASSTWTPTNTEAFF.

This clone was detected only once. V is TRBV11-2 and J is TRBJ2-7; no reliable D call. Trimming stripped 3 bases from V and 3 bases from J, with 6 bases between. The CDR3 is 12 amino acids. Per the germline V gene, CDR1 is SGHAT and CDR2 is FQNNGV. This CDR3 reads CASSFRHYEQYF. In DNA, the CDR3 is TGTGCCAGCAGCTTCAGACACTACGAGCAGTACTTC.

For the CDR3, the DNA is TGTGCCAGCAGCTTGCAGGGGGTAGCGACTGAAGCTTTCTTT. Amino acids: CASSLQGVATEAFF. This chain connects TRBV7-6 to TRBJ1-1; 7 bases fit TRBD1. The CDR3 consists of 14 residues. CDR1 is SGHVS and CDR2 is FNYEAQ in the germline V gene. V was clipped by 3 bases and J by 5 bases; unmatched bases: 6.

This chain connects TRBV2 to TRBJ1-2; no clear D. V was cut by 3 bases and J by 6 bases, with 14 bases left in between. Germline CDR1 SNHLY, CDR2 FYNNEI. The CDR3 is made up of 14 amino acids. CDR3 sequence (DNA): TGTGCCAGCAGTGAGTCACGGCGGCCCAATGGCTACACCTTC. Translating it yields CASSESRRPNGYTF.